This passage covers 26 T cell receptor beta chains from one sample sequenced in a study of CD8+ T cells in alopecia areata. Extracted from the samples, RNA was reverse transcribed into cDNA to serve as the sequencing template. The table came from immunoSEQ multiplex PCR; TCRdb's copy has only in-frame clones and leaves some out. The sample comprises approximately 150,000 clones, around 55% of which are singletons, and about 4.5% rests with the top ten. The sequencing sample was made of CD4+ T cells sorted from blood. The receptors stem from a human donor in good health.

This rearrangement joins TRBV11-2 to TRBJ2-3, with 8 bases lining up with TRBD2. V lost 3 bases to trimming and J lost 1 base; unmatched junction nucleotides: 12. The CDR3 length is 18 residues. Germline loops: CDR1 SGHAT, CDR2 FQNNGV. CDR3 protein: CASSFLKSGSPGTDTQYF. For the CDR3, the DNA is TGTGCCAGCAGCTTTCTCAAGAGCGGGAGCCCTGGCACAGATACGCAGTATTTT. Full variable domain (remainder filled in from reference TRBV11-2 and TRBJ2-3): EAGVAQSPRYKIIEKRQSVAFWCNPISGHATLYWYQQILGQGPKLLIQFQNNGVVDDSQLPKDRFSAERLKGVDSTLKIQPAKLEDSAVYLCASSFLKSGSPGTDTQYFGPGTRLTVL.

The rearrangement links TRBV29-1 to TRBJ2-7; D remains unclear. The ends were cut back, 4 bases at V and 4 bases at J, with 14 bases in the middle. This CDR3 spans 13 amino acids. The V gene's germline CDR1 is SQVTM and CDR2 ANQGSEA. The CDR3 DNA follows: TGCAGCGTTGTGGGGATATCACGTTACGAGCAGTACTTC. Its translation: CSVVGISRYEQYF.

The chain combines TRBV2 with TRBJ2-1; D gene ambiguous. V was pared by 5 bases and J by 0 bases, with 2 bases between. Germline CDR1 and CDR2: SNHLY and FYNNEI. The CDR3 has 12 residues. In DNA form, the CDR3 reads TGTGCCAGCAGTTTCTCCTACAATGAGCAGTTCTTC. Residues: CASSFSYNEQFF.

This clone was seen only a few times. The chain joins TRBV2 to TRBJ1-4; 7 nucleotides match TRBD1. The CDR3 spans 16 residues. With V trimmed by 6 bases and J by 0 bases, 7 bases remained unmatched. CDR1 SNHLY and CDR2 FYNNEI come from the germline V gene. The CDR3 bases are TGTGCCAGCAGGAACCGGGACAGAACAACTAATGAAAAACTGTTTTTT. Residues: CASRNRDRTTNEKLFF.

The CDR3 loop reads CSGKRQGTPQETQYF. The CDR3 DNA is TGCAGCGGGAAACGACAGGGTACCCCTCAAGAGACCCAGTACTTC. The chain links TRBV29-1 to TRBJ2-5; 7 bases are a match to TRBD1. Trimming took 7 bases from V and 2 from J; bases not matched to a gene: 13. The CDR3 extends over 15 amino acids. CDR1 is SQVTM, CDR2 ANQGSEA, per germline.

The chain employs TRBV10-3 and TRBJ2-2, with D unclear. V lost 10 bases, J lost 4 bases, and 7 bases lay in between. This CDR3 comprises 11 residues. The germline V gene encodes CDR1 ENHRY and CDR2 SYGVKD. In DNA form, the CDR3 reads TGTGCCACCGCCATCACCGGGGAGCTGTTTTTT. Translation: CATAITGELFF.

The rearrangement joins TRBV2 to TRBJ2-1, with 11 bases fitting TRBD2. Germline V gene data show CDR1 as SNHLY and CDR2 as FYNNEI. The CDR3 is 14 amino acids. J lost 9 bases, V lost 7 bases, and 8 bases had no gene match. The CDR3 spells CASILAGVSGEQFF. CDR3 sequence (DNA): TGTGCCAGCATACTAGCGGGAGTCAGCGGTGAGCAGTTCTTC.

This clone has more than one count but fewer than ten. V usage is TRBV30 and J usage is TRBJ1-1; D is unclear. The CDR3 is 12 amino acids. In germline, CDR1 is GTSNPN, CDR2 SVGIG (reference sequence). The ends were cut back, 0 bases at V and 7 bases at J, with 9 bases in the middle. The CDR3 protein is CAWSVGPNEAFF. The CDR3 DNA follows: TGTGCCTGGAGTGTCGGTCCGAATGAAGCTTTCTTT.

The CDR3 loop is CATRETQYF. Here the CDR3 DNA reads TGTGCCACCAGAGAGACCCAGTACTTC. The chain combines TRBV6-1 with TRBJ2-5; D gene ambiguous. V dropped 10 bases and J dropped 4 bases, with 4 bases sitting between them. CDR1 is MNHNS, CDR2 SASEGT, per germline. The CDR3 extends over 9 amino acids.

The chain is built from TRBV28 and TRBJ1-1; tentatively, D is TRBD1 (6 bases). Trimming left V 3 bases short and J 3 bases short, with 11 bases between. This CDR3 region has 14 residues. The germline CDR1 and CDR2 sequences are MDHEN and SYDVKM. This CDR3 is CASSLGAGYTEAFF. CDR3 nucleotide sequence: TGTGCCAGCAGTTTGGGGGCGGGGTACACTGAAGCTTTCTTT.

This clone was found a few times. The chain has TRBV5-1 and TRBJ2-3, with 13 positions matching TRBD2. V was clipped by 2 bases and J by 6 bases; unmatched bases: 3. The germline CDR1 and CDR2 sequences are SGHRS and YFSETQ. The CDR3 totals 15 residues. The CDR3 DNA follows: TGCGCCAGCAGCTTTGGACTAGCGGGAGCGGATACGCAGTATTTT. This codes for CASSFGLAGADTQYF.

V gene TRBV6-5 combines with J gene TRBJ1-2; no definite D call. CDR1 and CDR2 from the germline V gene are MNHEY and SVGAGI. This CDR3 spans 15 amino acids. Trimming pared 6 bases from V and 0 bases from J, leaving 14 bases between. CDR3 protein: CASRPVAGANYGYTF. As DNA, the CDR3 is TGTGCCAGCAGACCCGTGGCCGGCGCTAACTATGGCTACACCTTC.

The V and J genes are TRBV6-1 and TRBJ1-1, with D tentatively TRBD1 (5 bases). CDR1 and CDR2 from the germline V gene are MNHNS and SASEGT. The V gene lost 0 bases and the J gene lost 5 bases, with 7 bases spanning the gap. The CDR3 is 13 amino acids. CDR3 sequence reads: CASSEAQGTEAFF. CDR3 sequence (DNA): TGTGCCAGCAGTGAAGCGCAGGGAACTGAAGCTTTCTTT.

The V gene is TRBV28, the J gene TRBJ2-7; D gene uncertain. V was shortened by 6 bases and J by 0 bases, with 15 bases between the two germline ends. The CDR3 totals 15 residues. Germline-derived CDR1 and CDR2 are MDHEN and SYDVKM. The CDR3 DNA is TGTGCCAGCAGCGCCCCTACTTTAGTCTCCTACGAGCAGTACTTC. This sequence encodes CASSAPTLVSYEQYF.

The rearrangement links TRBV27 to TRBJ2-1; 8 nucleotides align to TRBD1. The CDR3 covers 14 residues. J was trimmed by 8 bases and V by 4 bases; bases with no gene match: 7. CDR1 MNHEY and CDR2 SMNVEV come from the germline V gene (reference sequence). CDR3 sequence (DNA): TGTGCCAGCAGTTGGACAGGGAAGGGTTATGAGCAGTTCTTC. Its translation is CASSWTGKGYEQFF.

A word on this clone: At one of its ends the junction is not consistent with the germline gene, which may arise from a read error. This chain connects TRBV29-1 to TRBJ2-1, with TRBD2 matching over 11 bases. The germline CDR1 and CDR2 sequences are SQVTM and ANQGSEA. The CDR3 length is 16 residues. CDR3 sequence (DNA): TGCAGCGCTGAAGACCCACTAGCGGGAGCTCGCAATGAGCAGTTCTTC. Protein sequence: CSAEDPLAGARNEQFF.

This clone has more than one count but fewer than ten. The rearrangement links TRBV28 to TRBJ2-3, with TRBD1 matching 9 bases. V dropped 6 bases and J dropped 1; count of bases not matched to a gene: 8. This CDR3 has 16 amino acids. Germline V lookup: CDR1 MDHEN, CDR2 SYDVKM. The CDR3 sequence: CASRYARDRGTDTQYF. CDR3 DNA: TGTGCCAGCAGATATGCCCGGGACAGGGGCACAGATACGCAGTATTTT.

The CDR3 nucleotides read TGTGCCAGCAGTTATGAGGGGAGCTCCTACAATGAGCAGTTCTTC. Amino acids: CASSYEGSSYNEQFF. This chain links TRBV6-5 with TRBJ2-1; D is tentatively TRBD1 or TRBD2 (5 bases each). V dropped 3 bases and J dropped 0 bases, with 9 bases sitting between them. The CDR3 covers 15 residues. The germline V gene has CDR1 MNHEY and CDR2 SVGAGI.

The gene calls are TRBV11-2 and TRBJ2-3; 8 nucleotides line up with TRBD2. CDR3 length: 18 amino acids. Germline V gene data show CDR1 as SGHAT and CDR2 as FQNNGV. V was pared by 3 bases and J by 6 bases, with 17 bases of the junction left unmatched. CDR3 nucleotide sequence: TGTGCCAGCAGCTTTTCCCTCCACCCCAGCGGGAGTTTGGATACGCAGTATTTT. Its translation is CASSFSLHPSGSLDTQYF.

The chain is built from TRBV5-6 and TRBJ1-2; no reliable D call. CDR3 size: 13 residues. Germline loops: CDR1 SGHDT, CDR2 YYEEEE. Trimming removed 6 bases at V and 4 bases at J, with 13 bases between. CDR3 DNA: TGTGCCAGCACCACCCCCCGAGGCTATGGCTACACCTTC. Its protein product is CASTTPRGYGYTF.

In its sample, this clone was seen a few times. The J gene is TRBJ2-1, the V gene TRBV4-1; D gene ambiguous. The ends were cut back, 2 bases at V and 5 bases at J, with 7 bases in the middle. CDR1 is MGHRA and CDR2 is YSYEKL in the germline V gene. The CDR3 is 13 residues long. Here the CDR3 DNA reads TGCGCCAGCAGCCAAATACGAAACAATGAGCAGTTCTTC. It translates to CASSQIRNNEQFF.

This clone was detected only a few times. The chain is built from TRBV29-1 and TRBJ2-1, with TRBD2 matching 7 bases. The germline V gene encodes CDR1 SQVTM and CDR2 ANQGSEA. V gave up 6 bases and J gave up 2 bases; unmatched junction bases: 7. This CDR3 is built from 14 residues. CDR3 DNA: TGCAGCGTGGGGGAGCGGGACGCCTACAATGAGCAGTTCTTC. Translation: CSVGERDAYNEQFF.

This chain links TRBV5-6 with TRBJ2-7; tentatively, D is TRBD2 (5 bases). Trimming shortened V by 0 bases and J by 11 bases, and 15 bases separated the two germline ends. Germline loops: CDR1 SGHDT, CDR2 YYEEEE. This CDR3 has 13 amino acids. CDR3: CASSLAGPGMEYF. The CDR3 DNA follows: TGTGCCAGCAGCTTGGCCGGGCCGGGAATGGAGTACTTC.

The chain joins TRBV10-2 to TRBJ1-2; D not resolved. V lost 10 bases, J lost 3 bases, and 9 bases lay in between. This CDR3 has 11 amino acids. CDR1 is WSHSY, CDR2 SAAADI, per germline. The CDR3 DNA reads TGCGCCACCGGAAGGGACTATGGCTACACCTTC. It encodes CATGRDYGYTF.

The chain joins TRBV6-1 to TRBJ1-5; TRBD1 might be the D (5 bases). The germline gives CDR1 MNHNS, CDR2 SASEGT. Trimming shortened V by 5 bases and J by 5 bases, and 13 bases separated the two germline ends. The CDR3 is made up of 14 amino acids. CDR3: CASSWAGADQPQHF. The CDR3 nucleotides are TGTGCCAGCAGTTGGGCTGGGGCAGATCAGCCCCAGCATTTT.

This rearrangement joins TRBV7-8 to TRBJ2-7; D call uncertain. Germline V lookup: CDR1 SGHVS, CDR2 FQNEAQ. V dropped 3 bases and J dropped 3 bases, with 3 bases sitting between them. The CDR3 runs to 11 residues. The CDR3 DNA is TGTGCCAGCAGCTTGTACTACGAGCAGTACTTC. This encodes CASSLYYEQYF.